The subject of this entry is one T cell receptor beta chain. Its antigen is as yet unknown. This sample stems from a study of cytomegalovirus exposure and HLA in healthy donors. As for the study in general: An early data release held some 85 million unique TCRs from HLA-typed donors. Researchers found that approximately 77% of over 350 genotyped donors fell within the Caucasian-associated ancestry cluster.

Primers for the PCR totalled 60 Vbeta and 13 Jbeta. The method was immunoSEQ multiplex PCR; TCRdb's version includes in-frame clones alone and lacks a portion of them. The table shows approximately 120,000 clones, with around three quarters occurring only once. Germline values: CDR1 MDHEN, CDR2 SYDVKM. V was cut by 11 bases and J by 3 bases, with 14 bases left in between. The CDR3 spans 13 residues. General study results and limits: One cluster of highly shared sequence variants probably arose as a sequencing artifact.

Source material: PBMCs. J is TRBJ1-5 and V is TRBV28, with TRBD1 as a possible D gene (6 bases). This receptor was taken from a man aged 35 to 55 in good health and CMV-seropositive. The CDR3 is CAGRGGPNQPQHF. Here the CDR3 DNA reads TGTGCCGGGAGGGGGGGTCCCAATCAGCCCCAGCATTTT.